One sample yielded the 16 T cell receptor beta chains listed below, sequenced in a study of immune evolution from preneoplasia to lung adenocarcinoma. The method was immunoSEQ multiplex PCR; TCRdb's version includes in-frame clones alone and lacks a portion of them. In the table there are about 4,900 clones, 70% to 85% of which are singletons. The material sequenced was FFPE minimally invasive lung adenocarcinoma tissue. These receptors were obtained from a person aged 45 to 69 with lung adenocarcinoma.

CDR3 sequence (DNA): TGTGCCAGCTCACCAGTCAGGGGGAATGTAAATAGCAATCAGCCCCAGCATTTT. This encodes CASSPVRGNVNSNQPQHF. J is TRBJ1-5 and V is TRBV18; TRBD1 matches at 7 bases. The CDR3 runs to 18 residues. Germline values: CDR1 KGHSH, CDR2 LQKENI. V shed 2 bases and J 0 bases; nucleotides not matched to a gene: 10.

The chain uses TRBV28 and TRBJ2-3; D gene unclear. CDR1 MDHEN and CDR2 SYDVKM come from the germline V gene. This CDR3 has 15 residues. Trimming stripped 6 bases from V and 2 bases from J, with 15 bases between. The CDR3 reads CASSSPQGATDTQYF. As DNA, the CDR3 is TGTGCCAGCAGCTCGCCTCAAGGAGCCACAGATACGCAGTATTTT.

V usage is TRBV9 and J usage is TRBJ2-1; 9 nucleotides align to TRBD1. V lost 8 bases, J lost 5 bases, and 5 bases stayed unmatched. CDR1 and CDR2 (germline): SGDLS, YYNGEE. This CDR3 comprises 13 residues. The CDR3 nucleotides are TGTGCCAGTGGACAGGGGCTGGACAATGAGCAGTTCTTC. It translates to CASGQGLDNEQFF.

The genes are TRBV18 and TRBJ2-3, with TRBD2 matching 7 bases. The length of the CDR3 is 14 residues. Per germline, CDR1 KGHSH and CDR2 LQKENI. Germline trimming cut 6 bases from V and 0 bases from J; bases unmatched to any gene: 3. In nucleotides, the CDR3 is TGTGCCAGCTCCCCGGGACTAAGCACAGATACGCAGTATTTT. Amino acid sequence: CASSPGLSTDTQYF. The variable domain in full, with the rest retrieved from reference TRBV18 and TRBJ2-3, is NAGVMQNPRHLVRRRGQEARLRCSPMKGHSHVYWYRQLPEEGLKFMVYLQKENIIDESGMPKERFSAEFPKEGPSILRIQQVVRGDSAAYFCASSPGLSTDTQYFGPGTRLTVL.

This clone has only one observation. The chain employs TRBV6-1 and TRBJ2-6; D gene unclear. V was trimmed by 3 bases and J by 4 bases, leaving 19 bases between them. This CDR3 has 18 residues. Germline V gene lookup returns CDR1 MNHNS and CDR2 SASEGT. The CDR3 sequence is CASSDTFTDLFGANVLTF. Here the CDR3 DNA reads TGTGCCAGCAGTGATACTTTCACAGATCTCTTCGGGGCCAACGTCCTGACTTTC.

The CDR3: CASSFPAGENTGELFF. The CDR3 region has the DNA TGCGCCAGCAGCTTTCCAGCGGGAGAAAACACCGGGGAGCTGTTTTTT. The chain joins TRBV5-1 to TRBJ2-2; 8 bases align to TRBD2. Unmatched junction bases numbered 5, after V lost 2 bases and J lost 2 bases. The CDR3 runs 16 residues. The V gene's germline CDR1 is SGHRS and CDR2 YFSETQ.

Concerning this clone: One junction end disagrees with the germline gene, perhaps due to a read error. This sequence joins TRBV14 and TRBJ1-1; no clear D gene. CDR1 is SGHDN and CDR2 is FVKESK in the germline V gene. This CDR3 spans 11 amino acids. The DNA of the CDR3 is TGTGCCAGCAGCCAAGACCTCCCGAAGACCTTT. Encoded protein: CASSQDLPKTF.

The chain links TRBV23-1 to TRBJ1-2, with a tentative D call TRBD1 (5 bases). TRBV23-1 has ORF status, its function being uncertain. The V and J ends lost 2 bases and 8 bases respectively, with 21 bases between them. The CDR3 loop spans 16 amino acids. CDR3 sequence (DNA): TGCGCCAGCAGTCAAGGGGCAGGGAGAGCGTTGAACGGCTACACCTTC. Its protein is CASSQGAGRALNGYTF.

The chain uses TRBV10-1 and TRBJ2-1; tentatively, D is TRBD2 (5 bases). Between the trimmed V and J ends, which lost 0 bases and 6 bases, there was a span of 12 bases. The CDR3 extends over 15 amino acids. From germline, CDR1 is WNHNN and CDR2 SYGVQD (reference sequence). The CDR3 DNA reads TGCGCCAGCAGTGAGTCGAAAGGAGGAGGCAATGAGCAGTTCTTC. The encoded protein is CASSESKGGGNEQFF.

A single count supports this clone. The chain couples TRBV28 to TRBJ1-2, with 9 nucleotides matching TRBD1. The germline V gene has CDR1 MDHEN and CDR2 SYDVKM. The J segment lost 4 bases and the V segment lost 5 bases, leaving 2 bases of the junction unmatched. This CDR3 is built from 13 residues. CDR3 residues: CASSPQGAYGYTF. DNA for the CDR3: TGTGCCAGCAGTCCACAGGGGGCCTATGGCTACACCTTC.

The gene calls are TRBV28 and TRBJ1-5; unclear D gene. Germline V gives CDR1 MDHEN, CDR2 SYDVKM. CDR3 length equals 17 residues. V was clipped by 1 base and J by 0 bases, with 13 bases between them. The CDR3 nucleotides are TGTGCCAGCAGTTTATCGGCAGACGTATATAGCAATCAGCCCCAGCATTTT. Its protein is CASSLSADVYSNQPQHF.

V gene TRBV7-2 combines with J gene TRBJ2-5; perhaps TRBD2 as D (7 bases). Germline assignment: CDR1 SGHTA and CDR2 FQGNSA. This CDR3 spans 17 amino acids. V lost 3 bases and J 4 bases, leaving 21 bases between the germline ends. The CDR3 here is CASSLGTGTIGGETQYF. The CDR3 DNA follows: TGTGCCAGCAGCTTGGGAACCGGGACTATAGGGGGAGAGACCCAGTACTTC.

The J gene is TRBJ2-3, the V gene TRBV5-1; possible D gene TRBD2, 7 bases. The germline gives CDR1 SGHRS, CDR2 YFSETQ. Trimming stripped 0 bases from V and 1 base from J, with 12 bases between. The CDR3 contains 16 residues. The CDR3 is CASSLGGGAGTDTQYF. CDR3 bases: TGCGCCAGCAGCTTGGGTGGGGGGGCCGGCACAGATACGCAGTATTTT.

To note about this clone: One end of the junction is discordant with germline, which a read error may explain. CDR3 sequence reads: CASSGLAGEVIF. CDR3 nucleotide sequence: TGTGCCAGCAGTGGACTAGCGGGAGAAGTAATCTTC. The chain employs TRBV6-4 and TRBJ2-1; 12 bases fit TRBD2. This CDR3 spans 12 amino acids. The germline V gene has CDR1 MRHNA and CDR2 SNTAGT.

The chain recombines TRBV6-6 with TRBJ2-5; 8 nucleotides agree with TRBD1. CDR1 MNHNY and CDR2 SVGAGI come from the germline V gene (reference sequence). The CDR3 covers 12 residues. The V gene end was trimmed by 8 bases and the J gene end by 5 bases; junction bases not matched to a gene: 4. In DNA form, the CDR3 reads TGTGCCAGCCGGACAGGGAGGGAGACCCAGTACTTC. Translated: CASRTGRETQYF.

The chain employs TRBV21-1 and TRBJ2-2; TRBD2, the table's D call, was not compared with the DNA. TRBV21-1 is a pseudogene. This CDR3 contains 18 residues. This CDR3 reads CASSIGLAGGLGTGELFF. The CDR3 DNA is TGTGCCAGCAGCATTGGACTAGCGGGGGGGCTCGGAACCGGGGAGCTGTTTTTT.